This T cell receptor (beta chain) was recovered during a study of shared clonotypes between healthy human individuals. About the study: The plates for each donor numbered three CD4 naive, three CD4 memory, two CD8 naive and one CD8 memory. Points from the study as a whole: The study generally estimated greater richness for naive than memory subsets.

Naive CD8 cells, CD45RO-negative and positively selected for CCR7, excluded terminally differentiated effector memory CD45RA+ cells. As processed by the authors: Junction-only sequences without quality scores were provided by ImmunoSEQ, so filtering was different. Repertoires were generated with immunoSEQ multiplex PCR, while TCRdb's copy carries only in-frame clones and drops some. D and trimming were read from the DNA, whereas the V and J calls and clone size are those reported in that table. Seen here are hundreds of thousands of clones, approximately 95% observed once, and the top ten hold over 0.09%. In regard to this clone: Its antigen is still unknown.

The CDR3 consists of 14 residues. From germline, CDR1 is LNHDA and CDR2 SQIVND (reference sequence). Trimming took off 2 bases at V and 5 bases at J, with 12 bases between the two ends. The sequencing input was naive CD8+ T cells sorted from blood. The clonotype was recovered from a woman younger than 45 in good health. V is TRBV19 and J is TRBJ1-1; D remains ambiguous. The CDR3 DNA reads as TGTGCCAGTAGTATACAGGTCGGTGGGACTGAAGCTTTCTTT. Encoded protein: CASSIQVGGTEAFF.